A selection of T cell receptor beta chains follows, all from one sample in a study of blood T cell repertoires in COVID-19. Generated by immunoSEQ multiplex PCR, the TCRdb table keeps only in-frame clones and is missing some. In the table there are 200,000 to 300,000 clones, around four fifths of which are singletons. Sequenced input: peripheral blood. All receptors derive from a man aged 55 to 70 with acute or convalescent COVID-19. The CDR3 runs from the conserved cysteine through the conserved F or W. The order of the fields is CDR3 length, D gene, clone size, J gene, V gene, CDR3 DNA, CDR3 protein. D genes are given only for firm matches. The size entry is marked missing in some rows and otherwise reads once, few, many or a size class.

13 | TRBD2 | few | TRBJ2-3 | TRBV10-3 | TGTGCCATCACTGAACTAGCGGGAGATACGCAGTATTTT | CAITELAGDTQYF
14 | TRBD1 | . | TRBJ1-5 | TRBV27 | TGTGCCAGTTCCGGGACAGGTAAAGTGGCGCCCCAGCATTTT | CASSGTGKVAPQHF
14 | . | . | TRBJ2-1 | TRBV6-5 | TGTGCCAGCAGGACGGGAGTATCCTACAATGAGCAGTTCTTC | CASRTGVSYNEQFF
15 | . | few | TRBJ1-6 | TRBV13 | TGTGCCAGCAGCTGGACCGGGACAAAAGCTTCACCCCTCCACTTT | CASSWTGTKASPLHF
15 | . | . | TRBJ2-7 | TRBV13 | TGTGCCAGCAGCTTAGGGGAGGACCTCTCCTACGAGCAGTACTTC | CASSLGEDLSYEQYF
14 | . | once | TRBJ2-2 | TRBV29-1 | TGCAGCGGGTCGGGACACACGAACACCGGGGAGCTGTTTTTT | CSGSGHTNTGELFF
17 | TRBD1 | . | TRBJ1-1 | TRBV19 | TGTGCCAGTAGTATTGGGACAGGGGTAAGGGGGAGCACTGAAGCTTTCTTT | CASSIGTGVRGSTEAFF
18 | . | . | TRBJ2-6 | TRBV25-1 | TGTGCCAGCAGTGAATTTCCAGGGGTCTCCTCTGGGGCCAACGTCCTGACTTTC | CASSEFPGVSSGANVLTF
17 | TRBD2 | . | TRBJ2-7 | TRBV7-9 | TGTGCCAGCAGCTTCTGGACTAGCGGGGGCCCCCGGGACGAGCAGTACTTC | CASSFWTSGGPRDEQYF
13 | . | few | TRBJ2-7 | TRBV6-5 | TGTGCCAGCAGTTATGGGCAATCCTACGAGCAGTACTTC | CASSYGQSYEQYF
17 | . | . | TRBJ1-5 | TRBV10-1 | TGCGCCAGCACTAAAGCCCACAGGAGCTATAGCAATCAGCCCCAGCATTTT | CASTKAHRSYSNQPQHF
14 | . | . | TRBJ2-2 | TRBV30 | TGTGCCTGGAGTGAGTTGGCGGGGACCGGGGAGCTGTTTTTT | CAWSELAGTGELFF
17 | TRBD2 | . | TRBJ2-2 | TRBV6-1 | TGTGCCAGCAGTGGTTGGTTCGGACTAGCGAACACCGGGGAGCTGTTTTTT | CASSGWFGLANTGELFF
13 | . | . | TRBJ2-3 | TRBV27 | TGTGCCAGCAGTTTCTTCCCGGGAGATACGCAGTATTTT | CASSFFPGDTQYF
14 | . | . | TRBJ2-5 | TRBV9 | TGTGCCAGCAGCCCCACGAGGTCTTCAGAGACCCAGTACTTC | CASSPTRSSETQYF
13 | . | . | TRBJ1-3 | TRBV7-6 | TGTGCCAGCAGCTTGTCTGCTGGAAACACCATATATTTT | CASSLSAGNTIYF
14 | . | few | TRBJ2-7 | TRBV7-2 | TGTGCCAGCAGCTTCCGAGGGGGGGGCTACGAGCAGTACTTC | CASSFRGGGYEQYF
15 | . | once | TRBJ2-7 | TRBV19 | TGTGCCAGTAGTATCGGTCCAGGGGTTAATTACGAGCAGTACTTC | CASSIGPGVNYEQYF
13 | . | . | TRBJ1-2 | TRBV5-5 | TGTGCCAGCAGCTTGATGAGGGAGGCTGGCTACACCTTC | CASSLMREAGYTF
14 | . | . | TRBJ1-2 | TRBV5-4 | TGTGCCAGCAGCTTGGACTCTAGTAACTATGGCTACACCTTC | CASSLDSSNYGYTF
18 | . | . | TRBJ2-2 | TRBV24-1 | TGTGCCACCAGTGACCCCACAGGGACCCGAGACACCGCCGGGGAGCTGTTTTTT | CATSDPTGTRDTAGELFF
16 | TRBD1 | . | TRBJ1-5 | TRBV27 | TGTGCCAGCAGTAGTGCGGGACAGGGGGTTCTTCAGCCCCAGCATTTT | CASSSAGQGVLQPQHF
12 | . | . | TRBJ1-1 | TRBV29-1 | TGCAGCGTTGAGACAGCGAACACTGAAGCTTTCTTT | CSVETANTEAFF
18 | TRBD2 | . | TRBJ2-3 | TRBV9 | TGTGCCAGCAGCGCCTCCGGGACAGGACTAGCGGGAGCAGATACGCAGTATTTT | CASSASGTGLAGADTQYF
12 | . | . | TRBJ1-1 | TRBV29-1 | TGCAGCGTTGTCAGAGACTACACTGAAGCTTTCTTT | CSVVRDYTEAFF
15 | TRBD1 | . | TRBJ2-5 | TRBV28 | TGTGCCAGCAGTTCCCGGGACAGGGCTAGCGAGACCCAGTACTTC | CASSSRDRASETQYF
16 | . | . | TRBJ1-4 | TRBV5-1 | TGCGCCAGCAGCTTGGATGAGGGACAAGCTCATGAAAAACTGTTTTTT | CASSLDEGQAHEKLFF
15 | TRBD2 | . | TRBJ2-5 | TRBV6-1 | TGTGCCAGCAGTGAGGGACTAGCGGGGGTGGAGACCCAGTACTTC | CASSEGLAGVETQYF
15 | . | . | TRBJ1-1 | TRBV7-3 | TGTGCCAGCAGCTTTAAGGCAAGGCGTGGGGCCGATGCTTTCTTT | CASSFKARRGADAFF
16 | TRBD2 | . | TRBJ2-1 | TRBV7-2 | TGTGCCAGCAGCCCACTCCGTGCGGGAGGTTACAATGAGCAGTTCTTC | CASSPLRAGGYNEQFF
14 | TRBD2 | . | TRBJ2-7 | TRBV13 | TGTGCCAGCAGCTTGACTAGCGGGAGCTACGAGCAGTACTTC | CASSLTSGSYEQYF
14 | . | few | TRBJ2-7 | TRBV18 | TGTGCCAGCTCACCCCCGGGACTGCGCTACGAGCAGTACTTC | CASSPPGLRYEQYF
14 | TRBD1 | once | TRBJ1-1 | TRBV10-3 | TGTGCCATCAGTTTACAGGGGGCTGACACTGAAGCTTTCTTT | CAISLQGADTEAFF
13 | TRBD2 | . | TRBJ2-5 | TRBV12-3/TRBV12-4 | TGTGCCAGCAGGGGGACTAGCGTGAAGACCCAGTACTTC | CASRGTSVKTQYF
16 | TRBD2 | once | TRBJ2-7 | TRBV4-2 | TGTGCCAGCAGCCAAGTTGCCGGGACTAGGTCCTACGAGCAGTACTTC | CASSQVAGTRSYEQYF